This T cell receptor (beta chain) was documented in a study of brain T cells in children with intractable seizures. Only in-frame clones appear in the TCRdb table, and some are missing; sequencing was by immunoSEQ multiplex PCR. Of 340,000 or so clones listed, 93% are singletons. Germline CDR1 SGHRS, CDR2 YFSETQ. This CDR3 is built from 20 residues. V trimming: 3 bases; J trimming: 4 bases; junction bases outside the gene matches: 14. The time point here: blood from clinic visit 5 months post-surgery; TSC patient then seizure free. This chain connects TRBV5-1 to TRBJ2-1; 15 bases are shared with TRBD2. The clonotype originates from a boy younger than two with tuberous sclerosis and intractable seizures. Sequenced material: peripheral blood, taken around 5 months after surgery. This CDR3 is CASSSGLAGGPTTRYNEQFF. DNA for the CDR3: TGCGCCAGCAGCTCGGGACTAGCGGGAGGTCCAACAACTAGATACAATGAGCAGTTCTTC.